The source of this TCR beta chain is a study of a mutant IDH1 vaccine in newly diagnosed glioma. As for the study in general: Vaccine administration was initiated 4-6 weeks following radiotherapy alone, or with temozolomide cycles. Patients got radiotherapy, temozolomide, or both beforehand, and most got both.

CDR3 size: 15 residues. Germline CDR1 is GTSNPN and CDR2 is SVGIG (reference sequence). V was clipped by 2 bases and J by 3 bases; unmatched bases: 6. As to time point: week 47, end of study. The vaccine gave 300 ug of a 20-mer mutant IDH1 peptide subcutaneously per dose. Patients received eight vaccinations in weeks 1, 3, 5, 7, 11, 15, 19, 23. This clone was detected only once. As yet, its antigen is unknown. Using immunoSEQ multiplex PCR, the repertoire was profiled, and TCRdb retains in-frame clones only, with some absent. The top ten hold approximately 4.6% of the sample, which has 45,000 to 55,000 clones, about four fifths seen once.

The TCR sequence derives from a woman aged 30 to 39 with glioma. Some clones in this sample may be carry-over from other donors' samples. The chain uses TRBV30 and TRBJ2-3, with 9 bases fitting TRBD2. The sequencing here drew on PBMCs, taken from a glioma patient whose treatment included an IDH1 peptide vaccine. The CDR3 reads CAWSLLAGPTDTQYF. CDR3 sequence (DNA): TGTGCCTGGAGTCTACTAGCGGGCCCTACAGATACGCAGTATTTT.